This is a list of T cell receptor beta chains from one sample in a study of human T cells and chemical hapten exposure. In TCRdb, the RACE reads were re-called with MiXCR into one record per CDR3 protein. In the table there are about 54,000 distinct CDR3 sequences, 8.5% to 10% of which are singletons. This specimen consisted of whole blood, obtained in connection with sensitization to the hapten diphenylcyclopropenone (DPC). Receptors were obtained from a woman aged 45-60 years with alopecia areata. Some clones in this sample may be carry-over from other donors' samples. CDR3s include the opening cysteine and the closing phenylalanine or tryptophan. A D gene is named only where the DNA matches it firmly. Clone sizes are given selectively: once, few, many, or a class where the clone is expanded.

14	TRBV10-3	TRBJ1-2	.	.	TGTGCCATCAGTGAAAAGGAGGCGCGGTATGGCTACACCTTC	CAISEKEARYGYTF
14	TRBV2	TRBJ1-5	TRBD1	many	TGTGCCAGCAGTGGGACAGGGGGATATCAGCCCCAGCATTTT	CASSGTGGYQPQHF
15	TRBV7-8	TRBJ1-1	.	few	TGTGCCAGCAGCTTCCGGAGTACAGGGAACCTCGAAGCTTTCTTT	CASSFRSTGNLEAFF
13	TRBV3-1	TRBJ2-7	.	.	TGTGCCAGCAGCCAGACTAGGTTGGGGGAGCAGTACTTC	CASSQTRLGEQYF
15	TRBV7-9	TRBJ2-2	.	few	TGTGCCAGCAGCTTAGTTTCGGGGCCCGGCGGGGAGCTGTTTTTT	CASSLVSGPGGELFF
13	TRBV12-3/TRBV12-4	TRBJ1-1	.	many	TGTGCCAGCGCTACCATCACAGGAGGGGAAGCTTTCTTT	CASATITGGEAFF
13	TRBV11-2	TRBJ2-3	TRBD1	few	TGTGCCAGCAGCCCGCAGGACAGGGGAGCTCCGTATTTT	CASSPQDRGAPYF
15	TRBV6-5	TRBJ1-4	TRBD1	many	TGTGCCAGCAGTTACGGGGGGACAGGGCATGAAAAACTGTTTTTT	CASSYGGTGHEKLFF
13	TRBV27	TRBJ1-5	.	.	TGTGCCAGCAGTTCGAAAGGGCATCAGCCCCAGCATTTT	CASSSKGHQPQHF
16	TRBV6-5	TRBJ2-6	.	.	TGTGCCAGCAGTATTGGGACTTTCTCTGGGGCCAACGTCCTGACTTTC	CASSIGTFSGANVLTF
18	TRBV7-8	TRBJ2-1	.	.	TGTGCCAGCAGCTGGGGGATCTTGGGTTCGGGACGCGGAAATGAGCAGTTCTTC	CASSWGILGSGRGNEQFF
12	TRBV6-5	TRBJ2-7	.	many	TGTGCCAGCAGCCCGGGCCCCTACGAGCAGTACTTC	CASSPGPYEQYF
16	TRBV5-1	TRBJ2-5	TRBD1	.	TGCGCCAGCAGCCAGAAAACGGACAGGGCCGGCATTAGCCAGTACTTC	CASSQKTDRAGISQYF
14	TRBV28	TRBJ1-1	.	few	TGTGCCAGCAGTTCCTTCAACAGGTACACTGAAGCTTTCTTT	CASSSFNRYTEAFF
15	TRBV29-1	TRBJ2-3	.	many	TGCAGCGTTGAAGATGAGACACCTAGCACAGATACGCAGTATTTT	CSVEDETPSTDTQYF
12	TRBV5-5	TRBJ2-5	.	.	TGTGCCAGCAGTGCTCGGGCGTCGACCCAGTACTTC	CASSARASTQYF
13	TRBV7-8	TRBJ1-2	.	.	TGTGCCAGCACTGGGGGCAGGTCTTATGGCTACACCTTC	CASTGGRSYGYTF
16	TRBV5-1	TRBJ2-6	TRBD1	.	TGCGCCAGCGGACAGGACGTAGGCAGTGGGGCCAACGTCCTGACTTTC	CASGQDVGSGANVLTF
15	TRBV7-8	TRBJ1-2	.	many	TGTGCCAGCAGCCGTGCCCGGGACACCAACTATGGCTACACCTTC	CASSRARDTNYGYTF
15	TRBV6-6	TRBJ2-7	.	many	TGTGCCAGCAGTTATCACCCTACCTCAGGGTACGAGCAGTACTTC	CASSYHPTSGYEQYF
14	TRBV18	TRBJ2-2	.	few	TGTGCCAGCTCACCACAGGAATACACCGGGGAGCTGTTTTTT	CASSPQEYTGELFF
15	TRBV7-9	TRBJ1-6	TRBD1	many	TGTGCCAGCAGCCTTCGGACAGGGTACAATTCACCCCTCCACTTT	CASSLRTGYNSPLHF
16	TRBV6-5	TRBJ2-3	TRBD1	few	TGTGCCAGCGGGCCAGCATTAGGGGGCACCACAGATACGCAGTATTTT	CASGPALGGTTDTQYF
13	TRBV18	TRBJ1-4	.	many	TGTGCCAGCTCACCGAGGACAGATGAAAAACTGTTTTTT	CASSPRTDEKLFF
14	TRBV28	TRBJ2-7	TRBD2	.	TGTGCCACCACGCGGGGGGACCGCCGGGACGAGCAGTACTTC	CATTRGDRRDEQYF
16	TRBV20-1	TRBJ2-3	.	.	TGCAGTGCTCCTAGCAGAGGTACATCGGCCACAGATACGCAGTATTTT	CSAPSRGTSATDTQYF
16	TRBV28	TRBJ1-2	TRBD1	few	TGTGCCAGCATCCCCCCAGGGAGGGGGCGTAACTATGGCTACACCTTC	CASIPPGRGRNYGYTF
14	TRBV5-1	TRBJ1-5	.	.	TGCGCCAGCAGCACGTCAGGGCAGGATCAGCCCCAGCATTTT	CASSTSGQDQPQHF
16	TRBV7-2	TRBJ2-3	TRBD2	few	TGTGCCAGCAGCACGTCACTAGCGGGAGGGCCAGATACGCAGTATTTT	CASSTSLAGGPDTQYF
15	TRBV3-1	TRBJ2-1	.	.	TGTGCCAGCAGCCAAGGAGCGGGTATTTCCAATGAGCAGTTCTTC	CASSQGAGISNEQFF
13	TRBV11-2	TRBJ1-1	.	few	TGTGCCAGCAGCTTTACCATGAACACTGAAGCTTTCTTT	CASSFTMNTEAFF
15	TRBV3-1	TRBJ2-3	.	.	TGTGCCAGCAGCCAAGGGGTGTCGGGCACAGATACGCAGTATTTT	CASSQGVSGTDTQYF
14	TRBV7-2	TRBJ2-5	.	.	TGTGCCAGCAGCTCCGCACAGACGGTAGAGACCCAGTACTTC	CASSSAQTVETQYF
13	TRBV9	TRBJ1-1	TRBD1	.	TGTGCCAGCAGCGTAGAACAGGGGGCTACGGCTTTCTTT	CASSVEQGATAFF
15	TRBV2	TRBJ2-7	TRBD1	.	TGTGCCAGCAGCCCCGTGCGACAGGGGGCTTACGAGCAGTACTTC	CASSPVRQGAYEQYF
14	TRBV28	TRBJ1-1	TRBD1	.	TGTGCCATCTCGTACAGGGGGCTAGGCACTGAAGCTTTCTTT	CAISYRGLGTEAFF
12	TRBV29-1	TRBJ1-1	TRBD1	few	TGCAGCGGGGGACAGTTGAACACTGAAGCTTTCTTT	CSGGQLNTEAFF
17	TRBV6-1	TRBJ1-5	.	many	TGTGCCAGCACCCCGGGGCAACGGGCGTATAGCAATCAGCCCCAGCATTTT	CASTPGQRAYSNQPQHF
12	TRBV6-2/TRBV6-3	TRBJ2-2	.	.	TGTGCCAGCAGTTATAACACCGGGGAGCTGTTTTTT	CASSYNTGELFF
16	TRBV12-3/TRBV12-4	TRBJ2-4	TRBD2	.	TGTGCCAGCAGTTTCGGGGGGATGGGGGTCCGAAACATTCAGTACTTC	CASSFGGMGVRNIQYF
15	TRBV11-2	TRBJ2-2	.	many	TGTGCCAGCGGCAGGGGACGGGGGAACACCGGGGAGCTGTTTTTT	CASGRGRGNTGELFF
14	TRBV5-1	TRBJ2-1	TRBD1	many	TGCGCCAGCAGCGCGGGACAGGGGATCGATGAGCAGTTCTTC	CASSAGQGIDEQFF
13	TRBV11-2	TRBJ1-1	.	.	TGTGCCAGCAGCCCTAGTTGGATACATGAAGCTTTCTTT	CASSPSWIHEAFF
15	TRBV27	TRBJ1-6	.	few	TGTGCCAGCAGTGCTTGGGACACCGTAAATTCACCCCTCCACTTT	CASSAWDTVNSPLHF
13	TRBV6-2/TRBV6-3	TRBJ1-4	.	few	TGTGCCAGCAGGAGGGAGGTCCTTGAAAAACTGTTTTTT	CASRREVLEKLFF
16	TRBV6-5	TRBJ1-1	.	few	TGTGCCAGCAGTTACTCGAATCAACCAGGGCTCACTGAAGCTTTCTTT	CASSYSNQPGLTEAFF
14	TRBV6-6	TRBJ2-7	.	few	TGTGCCAGCAGTTACTTCACACCTCCTGGCGAGCAGTACTTC	CASSYFTPPGEQYF
15	TRBV18	TRBJ1-2	.	.	TGTGCCAGCTCACCTACCGACCAGGCTAACTATGGCTACACCTTC	CASSPTDQANYGYTF